The TCR beta chain under discussion was sequenced for a study of blood T cell repertoires in COVID-19. Study-wide context: There were acute and convalescent COVID-19 samples, and they came from the United States, Italy and Spain. Sources were T cells, B-cell-depleted T cells, or PBMCs; the material itself was cDNA or gDNA.

Under the authors' procedure: For nucleated cells, counts were estimated from reference gene primer amplification. The protocol was immunoSEQ multiplex PCR, while the TCRdb copy is restricted to in-frame clones and leaves out a portion. From that table come the V and J calls and clone size; the DNA was used to work out D and trimming. The table lists over 80,000 clones, around two thirds of them singletons, with 3.9% in the top ten. Enrollment of patients from Seattle took place during active infection, with longitudinal follow-up. CDR1 is SEHNR, CDR2 FQNEAQ, per germline (reference sequence). The V end lost 5 bases, the J end lost 4 bases, and 15 bases lay between the germline ends. The CDR3 is made up of 14 amino acids.

Sample: peripheral blood. The receptor was isolated from a man in his 70s with COVID-19, enrolled during active disease. The rearrangement links TRBV7-9 to TRBJ2-7; weak D call: TRBD1 (6 bases). CDR3 region: CASSPEDRVYEQYF. The CDR3 coding sequence is TGTGCCAGCAGCCCGGAGGACAGAGTTTACGAGCAGTACTTC.